This TCR beta chain is drawn from a study of shared clonotypes between healthy human individuals. The method was immunoSEQ multiplex PCR; TCRdb's version includes in-frame clones alone and lacks a portion of them. This sample yields more than 400,000 clones, of which more than 95% are seen a single time; about 0.06% belongs to the top ten. Notes on this clone: The antigen is undetermined.

General study results and limits: The generation probabilities recorded for non-shared clonotypes fell below those of clonotypes shared by all four donors. Sequencing of the sorted subsets was shown by rarefaction to be incomplete despite large depth. Sharing across four donors was highest in naive CD4 (approximately 5%) and lowest in memory CD8 (around 0.4%).

Those who donated were healthy HIV-negative adults, with no recent acute infections or vaccinations reported. The sample comprised naive CD4+ T cells sorted from blood. The subset denotes: CD45RA+ positively selected. This TCR was recovered from a young woman in good health.

The CDR3 nucleotides are TGTGCCAGCAGTTCCCCGACAGACTATGGCTACACCTTC. Its protein is CASSSPTDYGYTF. The chain links TRBV6-5 to TRBJ1-2, with D tentatively TRBD1 (5 bases). The germline gives CDR1 MNHEY, CDR2 SVGAGI. The V gene lost 4 bases and the J gene lost 3 bases, with 9 bases spanning the gap. The CDR3 is 13 residues long.